This TCR beta chain was sequenced for a study of shared T cell receptors in the human thymus. TCRdb's copy holds only in-frame clones and misses some; the assay was immunoSEQ multiplex PCR. The table lists hundreds of thousands of clones, roughly 88% of them singletons. V dropped 4 bases and J dropped 7 bases, with 17 bases sitting between them. Germline loops: CDR1 SGHVS, CDR2 FQNEAQ. The length of the CDR3 is 15 residues. The same sample was also used in a study of human thymus T cells.

This sequence joins TRBV7-8 and TRBJ2-1; D might be TRBD2 (6 bases). The TCR comes from a boy under two years old with a congenital heart defect. The sequenced material came from thymocytes. CDR3 protein: CASSSPGLSGNEQFF. DNA for the CDR3: TGTGCCAGCAGCTCTCCGGGACTGTCAGGGAATGAGCAGTTCTTC.